A selection of T cell receptor beta chains follows, all from one sample in a study of shared clonotypes between healthy human individuals. Using immunoSEQ multiplex PCR, the repertoire was profiled, and TCRdb retains in-frame clones only, with some absent. The sample records 1.5 million to 1.9 million clones, 95% to 99% being singletons. What was sequenced was naive CD4+ T cells sorted from blood. The receptors derive from a man aged 25 to 40 in good health. Each CDR3 is given with its conserved first and last residue. A D gene is named only where the DNA matches it firmly.

j_call,v_call,d_call,cdr3_nt,cdr3_aa
TRBJ2-4,TRBV11-2,.,TGTGCCAGCAGCTTCTCCCAATGGGAAAACATTCAGTACTTC,CASSFSQWENIQYF
TRBJ2-5,TRBV5-4,.,TGTGCCAGCAGCTTGGTGGGAACTCAAGACACCCAGTACTTC,CASSLVGTQDTQYF
TRBJ2-2,TRBV9,.,TGTGCCAGCAGGGCGTCCGGGGAGCTGTTTTTT,CASRASGELFF
TRBJ1-2,TRBV7-9,TRBD1,TGTGCCAGCAGCTTAACAAGCGGGACAGGGGAAGGCTACACCTTC,CASSLTSGTGEGYTF
TRBJ2-2,TRBV11-2,.,TGTGCCAGCAGCTTAAACGGGGAGCTGTTTTTT,CASSLNGELFF
TRBJ1-2,TRBV4-2,.,TGTGCCAGCAGCCAAGATGGTCCGTCGGGGGATGGCTACACCTTC,CASSQDGPSGDGYTF
TRBJ2-6,TRBV11-2,.,TGTGCCAGCAGCTTGTGGCGTCCTGGGTTATCTGGGGCCAACGTCCTGACTTTC,CASSLWRPGLSGANVLTF
TRBJ2-7,TRBV10-3,.,TGTGCCATCAGCCCATCCGGGACCGATCTTTCCGAGCAGTACTTC,CAISPSGTDLSEQYF
TRBJ2-5,TRBV11-3,.,TGTGCCAGCAGCTTTCTAAATGGAGAGACCCAGTACTTC,CASSFLNGETQYF
TRBJ2-7,TRBV19,.,TGTGCCAGTAGTAAAGGTAGCGGTAACACGATCTCCTACGAGCAGTACTTC,CASSKGSGNTISYEQYF